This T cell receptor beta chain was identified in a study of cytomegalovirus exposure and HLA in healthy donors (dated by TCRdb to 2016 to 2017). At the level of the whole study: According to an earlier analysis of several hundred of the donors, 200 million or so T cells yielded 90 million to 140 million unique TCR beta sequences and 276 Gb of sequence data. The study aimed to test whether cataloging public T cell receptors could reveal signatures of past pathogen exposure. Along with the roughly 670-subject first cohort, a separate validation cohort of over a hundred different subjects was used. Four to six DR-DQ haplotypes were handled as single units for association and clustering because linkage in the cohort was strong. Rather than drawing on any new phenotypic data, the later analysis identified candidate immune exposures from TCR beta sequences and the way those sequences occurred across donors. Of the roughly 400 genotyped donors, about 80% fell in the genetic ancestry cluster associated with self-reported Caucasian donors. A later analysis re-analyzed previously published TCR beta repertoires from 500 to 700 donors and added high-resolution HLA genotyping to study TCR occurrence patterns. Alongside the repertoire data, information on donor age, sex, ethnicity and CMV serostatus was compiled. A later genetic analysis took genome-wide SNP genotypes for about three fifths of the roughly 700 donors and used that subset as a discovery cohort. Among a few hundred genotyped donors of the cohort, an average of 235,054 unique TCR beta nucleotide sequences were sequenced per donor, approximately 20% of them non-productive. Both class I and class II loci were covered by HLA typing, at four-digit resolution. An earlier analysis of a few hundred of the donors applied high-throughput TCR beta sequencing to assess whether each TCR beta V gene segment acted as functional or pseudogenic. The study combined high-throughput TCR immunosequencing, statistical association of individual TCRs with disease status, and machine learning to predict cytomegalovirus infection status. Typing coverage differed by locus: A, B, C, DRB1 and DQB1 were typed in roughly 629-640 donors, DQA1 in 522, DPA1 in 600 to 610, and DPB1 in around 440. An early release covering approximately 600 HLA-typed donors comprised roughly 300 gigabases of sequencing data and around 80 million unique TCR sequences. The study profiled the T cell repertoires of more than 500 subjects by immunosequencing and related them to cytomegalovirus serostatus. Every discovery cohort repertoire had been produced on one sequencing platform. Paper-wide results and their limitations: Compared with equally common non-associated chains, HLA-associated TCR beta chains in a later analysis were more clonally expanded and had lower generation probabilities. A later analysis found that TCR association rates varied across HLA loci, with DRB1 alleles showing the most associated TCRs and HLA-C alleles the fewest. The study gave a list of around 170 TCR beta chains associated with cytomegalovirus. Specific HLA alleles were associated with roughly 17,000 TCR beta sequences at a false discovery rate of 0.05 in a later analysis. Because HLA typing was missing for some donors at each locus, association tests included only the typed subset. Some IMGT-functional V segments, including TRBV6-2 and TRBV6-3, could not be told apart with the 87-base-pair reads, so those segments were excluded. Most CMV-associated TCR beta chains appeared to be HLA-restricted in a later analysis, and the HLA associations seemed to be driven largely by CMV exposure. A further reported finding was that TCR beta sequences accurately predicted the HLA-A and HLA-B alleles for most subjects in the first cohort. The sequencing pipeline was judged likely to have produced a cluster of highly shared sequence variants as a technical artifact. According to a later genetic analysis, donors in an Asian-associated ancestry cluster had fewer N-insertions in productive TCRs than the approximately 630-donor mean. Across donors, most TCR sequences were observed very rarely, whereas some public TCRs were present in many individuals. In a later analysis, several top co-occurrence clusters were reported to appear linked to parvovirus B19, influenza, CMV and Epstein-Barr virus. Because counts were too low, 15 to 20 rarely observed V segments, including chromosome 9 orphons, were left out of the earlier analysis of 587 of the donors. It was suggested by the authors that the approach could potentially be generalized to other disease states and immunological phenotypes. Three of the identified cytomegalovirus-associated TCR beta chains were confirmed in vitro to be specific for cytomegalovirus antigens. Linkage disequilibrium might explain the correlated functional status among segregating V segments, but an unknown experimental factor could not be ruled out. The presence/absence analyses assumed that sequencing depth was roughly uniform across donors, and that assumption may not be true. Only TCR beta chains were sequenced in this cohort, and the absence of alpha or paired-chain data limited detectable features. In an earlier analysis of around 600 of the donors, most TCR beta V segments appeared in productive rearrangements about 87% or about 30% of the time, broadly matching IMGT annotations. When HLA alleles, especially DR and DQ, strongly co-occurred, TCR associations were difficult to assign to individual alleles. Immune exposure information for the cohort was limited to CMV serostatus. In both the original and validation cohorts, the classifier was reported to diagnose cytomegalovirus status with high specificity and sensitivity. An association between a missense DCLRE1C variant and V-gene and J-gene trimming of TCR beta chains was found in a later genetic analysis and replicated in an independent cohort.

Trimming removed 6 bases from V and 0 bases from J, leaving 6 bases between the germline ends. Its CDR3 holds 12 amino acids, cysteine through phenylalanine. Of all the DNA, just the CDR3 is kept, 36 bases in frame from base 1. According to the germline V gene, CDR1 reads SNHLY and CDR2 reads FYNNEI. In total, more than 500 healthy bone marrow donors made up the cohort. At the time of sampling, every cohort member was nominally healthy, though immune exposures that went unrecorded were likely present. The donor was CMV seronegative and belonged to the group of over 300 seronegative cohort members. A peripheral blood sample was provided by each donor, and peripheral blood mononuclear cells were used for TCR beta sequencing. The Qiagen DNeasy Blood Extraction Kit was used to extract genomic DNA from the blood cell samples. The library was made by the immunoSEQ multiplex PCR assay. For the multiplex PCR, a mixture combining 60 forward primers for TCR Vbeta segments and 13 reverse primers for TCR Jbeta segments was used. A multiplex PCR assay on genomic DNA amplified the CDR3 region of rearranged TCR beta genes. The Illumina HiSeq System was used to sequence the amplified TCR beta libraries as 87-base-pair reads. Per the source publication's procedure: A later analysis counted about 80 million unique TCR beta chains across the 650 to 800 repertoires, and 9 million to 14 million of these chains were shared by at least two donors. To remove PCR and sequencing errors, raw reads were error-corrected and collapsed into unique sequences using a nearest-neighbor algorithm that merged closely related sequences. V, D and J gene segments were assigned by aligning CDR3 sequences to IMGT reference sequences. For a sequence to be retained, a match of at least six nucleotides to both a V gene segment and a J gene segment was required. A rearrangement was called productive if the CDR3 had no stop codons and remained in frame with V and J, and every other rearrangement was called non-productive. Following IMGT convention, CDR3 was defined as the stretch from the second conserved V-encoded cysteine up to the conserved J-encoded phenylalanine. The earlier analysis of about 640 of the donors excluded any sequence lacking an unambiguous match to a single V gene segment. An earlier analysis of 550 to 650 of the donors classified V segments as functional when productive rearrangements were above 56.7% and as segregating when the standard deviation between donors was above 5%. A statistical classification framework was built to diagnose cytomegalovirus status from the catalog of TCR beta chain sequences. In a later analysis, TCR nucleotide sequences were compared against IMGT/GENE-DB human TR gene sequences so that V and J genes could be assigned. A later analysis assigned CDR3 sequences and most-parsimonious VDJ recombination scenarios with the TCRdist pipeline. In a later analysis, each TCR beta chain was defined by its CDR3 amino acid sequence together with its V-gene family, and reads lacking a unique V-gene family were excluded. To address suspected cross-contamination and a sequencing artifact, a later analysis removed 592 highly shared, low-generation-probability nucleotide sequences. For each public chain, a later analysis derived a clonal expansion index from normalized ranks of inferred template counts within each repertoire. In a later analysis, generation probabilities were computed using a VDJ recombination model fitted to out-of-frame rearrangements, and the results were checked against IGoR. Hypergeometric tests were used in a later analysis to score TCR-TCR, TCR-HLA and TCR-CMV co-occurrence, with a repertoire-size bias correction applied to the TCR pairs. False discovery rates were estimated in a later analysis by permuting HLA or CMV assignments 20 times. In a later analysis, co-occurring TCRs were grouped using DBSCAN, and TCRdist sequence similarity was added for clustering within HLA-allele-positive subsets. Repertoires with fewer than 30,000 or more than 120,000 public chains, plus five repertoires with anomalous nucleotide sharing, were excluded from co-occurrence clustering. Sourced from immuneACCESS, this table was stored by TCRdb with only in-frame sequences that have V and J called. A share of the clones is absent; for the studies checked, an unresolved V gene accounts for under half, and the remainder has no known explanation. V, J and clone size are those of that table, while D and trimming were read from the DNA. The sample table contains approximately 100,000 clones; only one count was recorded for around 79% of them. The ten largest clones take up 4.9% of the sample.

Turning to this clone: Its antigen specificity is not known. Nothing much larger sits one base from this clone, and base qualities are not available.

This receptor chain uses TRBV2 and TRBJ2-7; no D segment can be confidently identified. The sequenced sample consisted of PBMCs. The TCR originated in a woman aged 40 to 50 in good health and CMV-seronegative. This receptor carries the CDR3 CASSLSSYEQYF. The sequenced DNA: TGTGCCAGCAGCCTAAGCTCCTACGAGCAGTACTTC.